The sequence of this T cell receptor (beta chain) was determined in a study of blood T cells in healthy people across ages. Each donor supplied approximately 10 milliliters of peripheral blood. Combining a sample-barcoded 5' primer with a J-beta primer mix, a second PCR ran for about 6 to 11 cycles. Each of the cDNA molecules was tagged by a template-switch adaptor with 12 random nucleotides. MiXCR, run by TCRdb on the 5' RACE reads, gives a single entry per CDR3 protein. The sample lists hundreds of thousands of distinct CDR3 sequences, around a fifth occurring once. The CDR3 contains 13 residues. V was clipped by 7 bases and J by 4 bases, with 10 bases between them. Germline V CDR1 and CDR2: LNHDA, SQIVND (reference sequence).

The rearrangement links TRBV19 to TRBJ2-2, with D hard to call. The sequenced sample was blood. The TCR sequence derives from a man aged 65-85 years in good health. As DNA, the CDR3 is TGTGCCAGTAATGGTTTGGGCACCGGGGAGCTGTTTTTT. This encodes CASNGLGTGELFF. The variable domain in full, with the rest retrieved from reference TRBV19 and TRBJ2-2, is DGGITQSPKYLFRKEGQNVTLSCEQNLNHDAMYWYRQDPGQGLRLIYYSQIVNDFQKGDIAEGYSVSREKKESFPLTVTSAQKNPTAFYLCASNGLGTGELFFGEGSRLTVL.